Presented here are 7 T cell receptor beta chains from one specimen sequenced in a study of cytomegalovirus exposure and HLA in healthy donors (dated by TCRdb to the late 2010s). Receptor amplification or capture employed the immunoSEQ multiplex PCR assay. A mixture of 60 forward primers for TCR Vbeta segments and 13 reverse primers for TCR Jbeta segments was used in the multiplex PCR. This immuneACCESS table, as held by TCRdb, lists in-frame sequences with V and J called but not all clones. Of the missing ones, under half trace to an unresolved V gene in checked studies; the others have no known cause. The sample table lists 150,000 to 200,000 clones, about 79% of them with a count of one. The ten largest clones represent about 14% of the sample. What was sequenced was PBMCs. The receptors come from a man aged 45 to 65 in good health and CMV-seropositive.

The chain is built from TRBV11-2 and TRBJ2-1; 8 nucleotides match TRBD2. Looked up from germline, CDR1 is SGHAT and CDR2 is FQNNGV. The CDR3 runs to 16 residues. With V trimmed by 1 base and J by 6 bases, 8 bases remained unmatched. The CDR3 bases are TGTGCCAGCAGCTTAGGTCCGCGGGGGGCTCCCAATGAGCAGTTCTTC. Its protein product is CASSLGPRGAPNEQFF.

The chain uses TRBV28 and TRBJ1-3; no firm D call. CDR1 and CDR2 from the germline V gene are MDHEN and SYDVKM. The CDR3 consists of 16 residues. V shed 2 bases and J shed 0 bases, with 11 bases lying between them. CDR3 sequence (DNA): TGTGCCAGCAGTTTACCCCAGGCCAGCTCTGGAAACACCATATATTTT. It codes for CASSLPQASSGNTIYF.

V and J are TRBV6-1 and TRBJ1-1, with TRBD1 as a possible D gene (6 bases). The CDR3 consists of 14 residues. From germline, CDR1 is MNHNS and CDR2 SASEGT. V was shortened by 6 bases and J by 1 base, with 12 bases between the two germline ends. This CDR3 is CASRQGYGNTEAFF. The CDR3 DNA sequence: TGTGCCAGCAGACAGGGTTATGGGAACACTGAAGCTTTCTTT.

The V and J genes are TRBV10-1 and TRBJ2-2; the D is unclear. Germline V gives CDR1 WNHNN, CDR2 SYGVQD (reference sequence). This CDR3 region has 13 residues. Deletions cut 0 bases from V and 6 bases from J, with 5 bases between. CDR3 loop: CASSESVAGELFF. CDR3 in DNA: TGCGCCAGCAGTGAGTCGGTAGCCGGGGAGCTGTTTTTT.

DNA for the CDR3: TGTGCCAGCTTAAGGGTAGCGGGGGAAGAGACCCAGTACTTC. Translating gives CASLRVAGEETQYF. The chain joins TRBV6-5 to TRBJ2-5; 9 nucleotides match TRBD2. Trimming removed 8 bases from V and 3 bases from J; junction bases left unmatched: 7. The CDR3 covers 14 residues. The V gene's germline CDR1 is MNHEY and CDR2 SVGAGI.

The chain couples TRBV14 to TRBJ2-5; D is undetermined. This CDR3 is 13 amino acids long. V shed 1 base and J shed 4 bases, with 7 bases lying between them. Germline loops: CDR1 SGHDN, CDR2 FVKESK. The CDR3 bases are TGTGCCAGCAGCCAAGGACTGCCAGAGACCCAGTACTTC. Its translation is CASSQGLPETQYF.

This chain links TRBV30 with TRBJ2-3, with a possible D match to TRBD1 (5 bases). The germline CDR1 and CDR2 sequences are GTSNPN and SVGIG (reference sequence). Trimming took 3 bases from V and 3 from J, leaving 13 bases between them. There are 14 residues in the CDR3. The CDR3 region is CAWRQASGTDTQYF. CDR3 in DNA: TGTGCCTGGAGACAGGCCTCAGGGACAGATACGCAGTATTTT.